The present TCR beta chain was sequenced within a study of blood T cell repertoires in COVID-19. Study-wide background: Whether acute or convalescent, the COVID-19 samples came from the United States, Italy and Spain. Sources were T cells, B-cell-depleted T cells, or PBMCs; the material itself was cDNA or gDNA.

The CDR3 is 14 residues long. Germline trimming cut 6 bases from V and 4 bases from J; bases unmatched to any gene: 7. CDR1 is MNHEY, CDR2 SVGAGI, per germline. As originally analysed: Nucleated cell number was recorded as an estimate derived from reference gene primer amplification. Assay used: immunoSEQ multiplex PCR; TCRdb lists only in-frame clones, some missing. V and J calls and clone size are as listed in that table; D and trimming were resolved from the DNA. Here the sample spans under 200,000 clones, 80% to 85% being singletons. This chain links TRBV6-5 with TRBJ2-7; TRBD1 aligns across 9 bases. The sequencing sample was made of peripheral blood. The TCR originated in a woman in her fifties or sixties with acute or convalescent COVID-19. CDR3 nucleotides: TGTGCCAGCAGGGACAGGGGAGCGGGATACGAGCAGTACTTC. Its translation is CASRDRGAGYEQYF.